This entry lists 2 T cell receptor beta chains sequenced from one sample in a study of cytomegalovirus exposure and HLA in healthy donors. The primer mix had 60 Vbeta and 13 Jbeta primers. The protocol was immunoSEQ multiplex PCR, while the TCRdb copy is restricted to in-frame clones and leaves out a portion. The sample holds about 48,000 clones. The specimen was PBMCs. These receptors came from a male donor in good health and CMV-seropositive.

The chain couples TRBV18 to TRBJ1-2; tentative D call: TRBD1 (5 bases). V lost 2 bases, J lost 7 bases, and 11 bases lay in between. The V gene's germline CDR1 is KGHSH and CDR2 LQKENI. The CDR3 spans 13 residues. In DNA form, the CDR3 reads TGTGCCAGCTCACCAGGCGGGGGAAGTGGCTACACCTTC. Translated, it gives CASSPGGGSGYTF. The full variable domain, in which reference TRBV18 and TRBJ1-2 provide the parts outside the CDR3, is NAGVMQNPRHLVRRRGQEARLRCSPMKGHSHVYWYRQLPEEGLKFMVYLQKENIIDESGMPKERFSAEFPKEGPSILRIQQVVRGDSAAYFCASSPGGGSGYTFGSGTRLTVV.

The gene calls are TRBV4-3 and TRBJ2-1; 8 bases map to TRBD2. CDR3 length equals 14 residues. The germline V gene encodes CDR1 LGHNA and CDR2 YSLEER. V shed 4 bases and J 5 bases; nucleotides not matched to a gene: 4. The CDR3 spells CASSPGLANNEQFF. As DNA, the CDR3 is TGCGCCAGCAGCCCCGGACTAGCAAACAATGAGCAGTTCTTC.